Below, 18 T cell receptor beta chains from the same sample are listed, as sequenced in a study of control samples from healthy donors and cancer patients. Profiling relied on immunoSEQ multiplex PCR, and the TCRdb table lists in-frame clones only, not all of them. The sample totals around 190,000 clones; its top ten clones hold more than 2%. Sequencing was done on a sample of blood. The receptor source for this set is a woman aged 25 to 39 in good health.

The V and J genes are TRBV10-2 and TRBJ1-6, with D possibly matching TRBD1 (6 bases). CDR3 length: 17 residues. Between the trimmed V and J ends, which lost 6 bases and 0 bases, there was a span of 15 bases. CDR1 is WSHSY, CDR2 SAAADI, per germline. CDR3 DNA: TGCGCCAGCAGCAGGGGCCCGGGGAGCTCCTATAATTCACCCCTCCACTTT. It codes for CASSRGPGSSYNSPLHF.

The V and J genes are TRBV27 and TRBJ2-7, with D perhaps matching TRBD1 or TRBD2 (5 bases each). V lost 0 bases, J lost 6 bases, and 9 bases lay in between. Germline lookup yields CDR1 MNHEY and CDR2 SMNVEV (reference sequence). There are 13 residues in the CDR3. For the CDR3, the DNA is TGTGCCAGCAGTTTATCGGGACGGTCCGAGCAGTACTTC. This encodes CASSLSGRSEQYF.

The CDR3: CASSQDLWQSNQPQHF. CDR3 sequence (DNA): TGCGCCAGCAGCCAAGATCTCTGGCAGAGCAATCAGCCCCAGCATTTT. This sequence joins TRBV4-1 and TRBJ1-5; D remains ambiguous. The CDR3 is made up of 16 amino acids. Germline CDR1 and CDR2: MGHRA and YSYEKL. Trimming pared 0 bases from V and 1 base from J, leaving 10 bases between.

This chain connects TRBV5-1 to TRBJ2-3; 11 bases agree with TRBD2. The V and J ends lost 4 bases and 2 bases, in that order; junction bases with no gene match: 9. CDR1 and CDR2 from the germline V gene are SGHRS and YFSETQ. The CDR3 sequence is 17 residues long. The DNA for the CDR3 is TGCGCCAGCAGCCCTGAGGCTAGCGGGGGGCCCACAGATACGCAGTATTTT. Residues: CASSPEASGGPTDTQYF. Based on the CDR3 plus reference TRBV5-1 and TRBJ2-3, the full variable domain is KAGVTQTPRYLIKTRGQQVTLSCSPISGHRSVSWYQQTPGQGLQFLFEYFSETQRNKGNFPGRFSGRQFSNSRSEMNVSTLELGDSALYLCASSPEASGGPTDTQYFGPGTRLTVL.

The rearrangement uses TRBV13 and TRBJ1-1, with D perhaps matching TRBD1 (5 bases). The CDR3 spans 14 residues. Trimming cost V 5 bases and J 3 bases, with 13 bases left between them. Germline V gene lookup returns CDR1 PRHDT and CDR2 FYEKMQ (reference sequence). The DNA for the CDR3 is TGTGCCAGCAGCCTTGCGTGGGGGGACACTGAAGCTTTCTTT. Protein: CASSLAWGDTEAFF.

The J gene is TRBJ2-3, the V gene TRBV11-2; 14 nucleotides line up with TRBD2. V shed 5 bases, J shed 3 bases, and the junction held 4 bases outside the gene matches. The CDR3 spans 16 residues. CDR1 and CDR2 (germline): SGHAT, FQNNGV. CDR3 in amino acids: CASSPRTSGGTDTQYF. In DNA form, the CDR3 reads TGTGCCAGCAGCCCGCGGACTAGCGGGGGGACAGATACGCAGTATTTT.

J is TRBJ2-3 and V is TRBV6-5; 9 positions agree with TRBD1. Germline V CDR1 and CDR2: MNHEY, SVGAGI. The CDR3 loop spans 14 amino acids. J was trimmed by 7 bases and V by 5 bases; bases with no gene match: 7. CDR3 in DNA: TGTGCCAGCAGTCCTTATACAGGGGGCAATACGCAGTATTTT. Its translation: CASSPYTGGNTQYF.

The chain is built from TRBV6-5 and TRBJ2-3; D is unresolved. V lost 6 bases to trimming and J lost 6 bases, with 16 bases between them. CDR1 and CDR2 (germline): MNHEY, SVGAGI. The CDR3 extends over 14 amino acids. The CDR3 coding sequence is TGTGCCAGCAGCTCGCCACGGATTGGCGATACGCAGTATTTT. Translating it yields CASSSPRIGDTQYF.

The CDR3 nucleotides read TGCAGCGTCGGGGCCAGGACCCTTGGGTTAGAGCAGTTCTTC. Translated: CSVGARTLGLEQFF. This chain links TRBV29-1 with TRBJ2-1; TRBD1 or TRBD2 may be the D gene (5 bases each). The CDR3 totals 14 residues. V was shortened by 6 bases and J by 10 bases, with 22 bases between the two germline ends. Germline V CDR1 and CDR2: SQVTM, ANQGSEA.

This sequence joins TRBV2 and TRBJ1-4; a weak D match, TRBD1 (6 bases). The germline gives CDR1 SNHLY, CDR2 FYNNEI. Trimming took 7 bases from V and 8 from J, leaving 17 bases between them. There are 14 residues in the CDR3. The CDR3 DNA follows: TGTGCCAGCACCATGTACAGGGTTGAGGAAAAACTGTTTTTT. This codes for CASTMYRVEEKLFF.

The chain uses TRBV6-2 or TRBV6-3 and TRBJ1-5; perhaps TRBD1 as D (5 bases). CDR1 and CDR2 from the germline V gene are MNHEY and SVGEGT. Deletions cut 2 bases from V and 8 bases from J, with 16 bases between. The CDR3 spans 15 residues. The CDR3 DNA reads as TGTGCCAGCAGTTACGGGTCGGGGGGTCGGGAGCCCCAGCATTTT. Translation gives CASSYGSGGREPQHF.

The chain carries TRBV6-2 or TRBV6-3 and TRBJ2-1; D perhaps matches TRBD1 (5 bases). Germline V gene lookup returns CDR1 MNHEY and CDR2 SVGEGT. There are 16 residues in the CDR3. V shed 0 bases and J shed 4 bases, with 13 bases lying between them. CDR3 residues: CASSYSRLRQYNEQFF. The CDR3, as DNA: TGTGCCAGCAGTTACTCGAGGTTGAGACAGTACAATGAGCAGTTCTTC.

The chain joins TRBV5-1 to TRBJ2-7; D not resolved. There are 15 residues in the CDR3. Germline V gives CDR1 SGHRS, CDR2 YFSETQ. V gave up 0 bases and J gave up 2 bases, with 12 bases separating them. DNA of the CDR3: TGCGCCAGCAGCTTGGCCGATCCTGGGCCCTACGAGCAGTACTTC. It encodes CASSLADPGPYEQYF.

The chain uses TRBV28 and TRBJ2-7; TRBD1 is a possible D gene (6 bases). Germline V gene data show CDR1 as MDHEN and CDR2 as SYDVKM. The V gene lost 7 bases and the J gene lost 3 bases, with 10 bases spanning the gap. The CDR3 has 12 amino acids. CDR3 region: CASTSDSYEQYF. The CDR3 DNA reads TGTGCCAGCACCTCGGACAGCTACGAGCAGTACTTC.

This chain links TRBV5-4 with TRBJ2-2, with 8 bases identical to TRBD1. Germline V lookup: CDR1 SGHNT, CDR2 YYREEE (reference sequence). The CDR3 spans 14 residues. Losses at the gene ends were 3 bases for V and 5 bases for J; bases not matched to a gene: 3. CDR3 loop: CASSWGDRTGELFF. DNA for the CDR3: TGTGCCAGCAGCTGGGGGGACAGGACCGGGGAGCTGTTTTTT. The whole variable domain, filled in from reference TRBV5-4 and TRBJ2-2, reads ETGVTQSPTHLIKTRGQQVTLRCSSQSGHNTVSWYQQALGQGPQFIFQYYREEENGRGNFPPRFSGLQFPNYSSELNVNALELDDSALYLCASSWGDRTGELFFGEGSRLTVL.

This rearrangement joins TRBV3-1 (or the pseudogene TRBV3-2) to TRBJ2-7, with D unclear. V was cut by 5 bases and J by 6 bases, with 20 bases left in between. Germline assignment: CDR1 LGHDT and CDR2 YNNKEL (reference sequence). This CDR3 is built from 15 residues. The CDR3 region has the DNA TGTGCCAGCAGCTCGAACTTCAAACCTACCCTCGAGCAGTACTTC. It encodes CASSSNFKPTLEQYF.

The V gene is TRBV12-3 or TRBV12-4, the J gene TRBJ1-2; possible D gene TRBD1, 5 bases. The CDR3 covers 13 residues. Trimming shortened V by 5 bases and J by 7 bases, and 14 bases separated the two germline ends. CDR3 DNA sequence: TGTGCCAGCAGTCCTAAGACAGCCTCTGGCTACACCTTC. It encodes CASSPKTASGYTF.

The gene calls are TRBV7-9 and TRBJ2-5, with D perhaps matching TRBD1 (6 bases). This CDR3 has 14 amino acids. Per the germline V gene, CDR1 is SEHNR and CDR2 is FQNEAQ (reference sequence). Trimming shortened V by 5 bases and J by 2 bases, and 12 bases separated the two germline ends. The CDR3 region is CASSLQGSQETQYF. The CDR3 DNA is TGTGCCAGCAGCCTACAGGGTAGTCAAGAGACCCAGTACTTC.